Reported below is one T cell receptor (beta chain). Controls were healthy donors (matched for age and sex). This record comes from a study of CD8 T cells in Susac syndrome. Looked up from germline, CDR1 is SGHTA and CDR2 is FQGNSA. V gave up 5 bases and J gave up 4 bases, with 16 bases separating them. The CDR3 spans 15 residues. cDNA came from roughly 0.53 to 1 ug RNA primed by random hexamers. Multiplex immunoSEQ PCR targeted 54 Vbeta and 13 Jbeta TCR beta segments. TCRdb fed the immunoSEQ multiplex PCR reads into MiXCR, producing one record per CDR3 protein. The sample shows around 160,000 distinct CDR3 sequences, around 94% of them seen only once.

Sequenced material: CD4+ T cells from PBMCs. This chain links TRBV7-2 with TRBJ2-3; D uncertain. The receptor was isolated from a human donor in good health. DNA for the CDR3: TGTGCCAGCAGCCCCCCTCACGATGGCGCAGATACGCAGTATTTT. It yields the protein CASSPPHDGADTQYF.